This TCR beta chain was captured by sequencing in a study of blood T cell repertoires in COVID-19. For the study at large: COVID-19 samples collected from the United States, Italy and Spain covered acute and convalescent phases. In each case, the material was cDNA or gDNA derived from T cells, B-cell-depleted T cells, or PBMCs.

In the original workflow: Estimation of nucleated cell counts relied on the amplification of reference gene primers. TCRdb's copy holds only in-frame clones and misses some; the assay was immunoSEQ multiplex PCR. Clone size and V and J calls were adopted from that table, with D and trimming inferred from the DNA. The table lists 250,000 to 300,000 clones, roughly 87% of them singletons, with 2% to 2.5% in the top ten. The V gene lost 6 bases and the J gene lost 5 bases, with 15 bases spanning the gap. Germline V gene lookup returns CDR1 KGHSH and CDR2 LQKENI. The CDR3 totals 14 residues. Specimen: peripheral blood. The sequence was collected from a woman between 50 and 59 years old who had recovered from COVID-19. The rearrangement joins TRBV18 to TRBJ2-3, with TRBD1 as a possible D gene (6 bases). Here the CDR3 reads CASSSGQSRDTQYF. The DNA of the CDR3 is TGTGCCAGCTCGTCCGGACAGAGTAGAGATACGCAGTATTTT.